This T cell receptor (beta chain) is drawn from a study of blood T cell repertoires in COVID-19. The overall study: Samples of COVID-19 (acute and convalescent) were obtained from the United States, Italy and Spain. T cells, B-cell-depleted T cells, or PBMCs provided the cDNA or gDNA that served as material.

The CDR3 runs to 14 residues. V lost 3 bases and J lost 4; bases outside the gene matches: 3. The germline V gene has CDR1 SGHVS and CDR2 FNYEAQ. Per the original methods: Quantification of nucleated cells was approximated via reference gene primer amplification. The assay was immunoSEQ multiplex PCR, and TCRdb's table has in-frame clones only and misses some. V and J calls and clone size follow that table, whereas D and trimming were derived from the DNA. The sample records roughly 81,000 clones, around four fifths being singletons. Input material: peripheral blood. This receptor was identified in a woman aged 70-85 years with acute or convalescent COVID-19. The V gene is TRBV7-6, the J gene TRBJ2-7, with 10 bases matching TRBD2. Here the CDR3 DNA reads TGTGCCAGCAGCTTTGGAGCGGGGGGGTACGAGCAGTACTTC. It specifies CASSFGAGGYEQYF. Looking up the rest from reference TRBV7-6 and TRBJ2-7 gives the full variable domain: GAGVSQSPRYKVTKRGQDVALRCDPISGHVSLYWYRQALGQGPEFLTYFNYEAQQDKSGLPNDRFSAERPEGSISTLTIQRTEQRDSAMYRCASSFGAGGYEQYFGPGTRLTVT.